This T cell receptor beta chain was recovered during a study of beta chain features in type 1 diabetes. Expressed TCRB transcripts got sequenced, as all isolated RNA was reverse transcribed. Profiling relied on immunoSEQ multiplex PCR, and the TCRdb table lists in-frame clones only, not all of them. The sample includes roughly 280,000 clones, approximately 24% of them seen just once. Points from the study as a whole: Within each of all four CD4+ subsets, Type 1 diabetes patients had TCRB CDR3s that were moderately but significantly shorter. The influence of HLA type on TCRB rearrangement stayed undetermined. Lower insertion and higher deletion counts appeared at VDJ junctions in type 1 diabetes patients. A PCR bias possibly favoring shorter templates would apply equally to patients and controls.

Purity above 95% was achieved in all sorted populations. This clone was recorded only once. Its target is not known. This sequence originates from a woman aged 25 to 45 with type 1 diabetes. Specimen: naive CD4+ T cells from blood.

The chain's CDR3 is CASSPDRDSAYEQYF. CDR3 in DNA: TGTGCCAGCAGCCCCGACCGGGACTCTGCCTACGAGCAGTACTTC. The chain employs TRBV28 and TRBJ2-7; tentatively, D is TRBD2 (6 bases). CDR1 MDHEN and CDR2 SYDVKM come from the germline V gene. The CDR3 contains 15 residues. V gave up 6 bases and J gave up 2 bases, with 17 bases separating them.